These 2 T cell receptor beta chains were sequenced from one sample in a study of blood T cell repertoires in COVID-19. Using immunoSEQ multiplex PCR, the repertoire was profiled, and TCRdb retains in-frame clones only, with some absent. In the table there are about 90,000 clones, 81% of which are singletons. The sample taken for sequencing was peripheral blood. These receptors were obtained from a human donor in a cohort sampled during active COVID-19.

The rearrangement joins TRBV5-6 to TRBJ1-5; D unresolved. Germline V gene lookup returns CDR1 SGHDT and CDR2 YYEEEE. Trimming took 3 bases from V and 0 from J, leaving 10 bases between them. The CDR3 length is 15 residues. The CDR3, as DNA: TGTGCCAGCAGCTCTACTGCGTATAGCAATCAGCCCCAGCATTTT. Translation gives CASSSTAYSNQPQHF.

The gene calls are TRBV12-3 or TRBV12-4 and TRBJ1-2; D not certain. V was clipped by 6 bases and J by 3 bases, with 11 bases between them. The CDR3 is 13 amino acids. This CDR3 is CASRYAEYYGYTF. CDR3 nucleotide sequence: TGTGCCAGCAGATATGCGGAGTACTATGGCTACACCTTC.